The clone carrying this T cell receptor beta chain was detected ten times or more. Antigen unknown. This record comes from a study of T cells in Graves' hyperthyroidism and ophthalmopathy. As for the study in general: Peripheral blood was secured at the point of initial diagnosis, before any treatment.

Researchers took RNA transcripts and amplified the TCR beta CDR3 regions from them. HTBI primers were the set used in a first-round RT-PCR of the TCR CDR3. TCRdb used MiXCR to reprocess the multiplex PCR reads, holding one entry per CDR3 protein. Here the sample spans roughly 260,000 distinct CDR3 sequences, more than 12% being singletons. Regarding the study as a whole: Blood held most thyroid clonotypes expanded above 0.001 frequency.

Orbital computed tomography, thyroid ultrasound, serum thyroxine and TRAb, and clinical symptoms together informed the diagnoses. The CDR3 contains 15 residues. Per the germline V gene, CDR1 is SNHLY and CDR2 is FYNNEI. The V end lost 3 bases, the J end lost 0 bases, and 9 bases lay between the germline ends. The genes are TRBV2 and TRBJ2-1; the D is unclear. Sequencing was done on a sample of blood. This TCR was recovered from a woman aged 40-49 years with Graves' hyperthyroidism that later progressed to Graves' ophthalmopathy. CDR3 sequence reads: CASSEMAASYNEQFF. CDR3 nucleotides: TGTGCCAGCAGTGAGATGGCGGCCTCCTACAATGAGCAGTTCTTC.